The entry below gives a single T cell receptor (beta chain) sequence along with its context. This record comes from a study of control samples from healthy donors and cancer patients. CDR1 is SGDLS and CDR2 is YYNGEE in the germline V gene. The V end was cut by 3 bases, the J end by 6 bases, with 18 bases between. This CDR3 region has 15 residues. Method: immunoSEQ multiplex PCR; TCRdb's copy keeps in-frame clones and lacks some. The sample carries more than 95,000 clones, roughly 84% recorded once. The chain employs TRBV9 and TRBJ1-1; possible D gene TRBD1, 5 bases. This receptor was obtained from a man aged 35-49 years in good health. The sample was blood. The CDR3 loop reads CASSASRDLTPEAFF. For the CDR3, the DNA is TGTGCCAGCAGCGCCAGTAGGGACCTCACCCCTGAAGCTTTCTTT.